This T cell receptor beta chain was identified in a study of T cell clonality in common variable immunodeficiency. Study-wide results and caveats: Reportedly, TCR beta sequences from common variable immunodeficiency showed fewer deletions and N-nucleotide insertions. Shared TCRbeta clones were fewer between CVID subjects than controls. Compared with healthy controls, CVID subjects showed increased TCRbeta clonality, mostly in about a third.

This clone showed up many times. Its antigen is undetermined. The read ends 3 residues early relative to the CDR3; the germline J gene fills the gap. The CDR3 contains 15 residues. V gave up 5 bases and J gave up 0 bases; unmatched junction bases: 5. The V gene's germline CDR1 is SGHNT and CDR2 YYREEE (reference sequence). The assay was immunoSEQ multiplex PCR, and TCRdb's table has in-frame clones only and misses some. The record shows around 47,000 clones for this sample, with no singletons present. Donors gave roughly 5 to 8 ml heparinized peripheral whole blood. The V gene is TRBV5-4, the J gene TRBJ2-1, with 7 positions matching TRBD2. The TCR comes from a person aged 18-69 years in good health. Sample: peripheral blood mononuclear cells. CDR3 DNA (partial): TGTGCCAGCAGGCTCGGGGGGAGCTCCTACAATGAG. Translation gives CASRLGGSSYNE. From start to end, the CDR3 is CASRLGGSSYNEQFF.